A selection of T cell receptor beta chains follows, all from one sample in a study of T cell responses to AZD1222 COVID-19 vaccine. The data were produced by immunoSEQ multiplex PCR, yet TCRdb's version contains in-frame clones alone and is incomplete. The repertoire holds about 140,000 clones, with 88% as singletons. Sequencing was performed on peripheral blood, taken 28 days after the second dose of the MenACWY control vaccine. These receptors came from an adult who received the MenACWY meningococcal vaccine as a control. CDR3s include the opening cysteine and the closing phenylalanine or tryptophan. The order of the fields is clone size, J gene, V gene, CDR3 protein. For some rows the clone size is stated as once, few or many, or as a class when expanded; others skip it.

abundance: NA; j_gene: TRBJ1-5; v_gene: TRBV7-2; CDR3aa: CASSLAGEYSNQPQHF
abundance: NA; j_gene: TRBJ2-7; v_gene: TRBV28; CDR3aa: CASSPGQGPYEQYF
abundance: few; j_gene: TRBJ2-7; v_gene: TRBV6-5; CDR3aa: CASSTDSTYEQYF
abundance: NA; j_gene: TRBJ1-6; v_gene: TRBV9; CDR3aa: CASSVGGQHNSPLHF
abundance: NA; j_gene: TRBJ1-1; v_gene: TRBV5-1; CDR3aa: CASSLWMGNTEAFF
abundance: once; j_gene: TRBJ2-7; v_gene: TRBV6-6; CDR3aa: CASSFQGKQYF
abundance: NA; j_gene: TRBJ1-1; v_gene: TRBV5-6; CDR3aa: CASSRQGARSTEAFF
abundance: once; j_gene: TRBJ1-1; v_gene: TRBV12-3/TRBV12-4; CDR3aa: CASSHGGTEAFF
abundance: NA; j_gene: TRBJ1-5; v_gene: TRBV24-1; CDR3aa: CATSDLDSNQPQHF
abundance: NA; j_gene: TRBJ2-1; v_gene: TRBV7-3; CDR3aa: CASSLGGRPPYNEQFF
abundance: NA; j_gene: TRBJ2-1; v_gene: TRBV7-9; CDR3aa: CASSSAPGQGVNNEQFF
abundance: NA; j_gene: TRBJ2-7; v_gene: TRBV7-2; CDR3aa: CASSWTPSSYEQYF
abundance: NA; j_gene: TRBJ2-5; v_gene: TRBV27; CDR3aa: CASSLYTRGRQGTQYF
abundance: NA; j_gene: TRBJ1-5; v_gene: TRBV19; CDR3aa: CASSTERRQGVDQPQHF
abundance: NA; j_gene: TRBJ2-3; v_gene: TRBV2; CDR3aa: CASGGVRDTQYF
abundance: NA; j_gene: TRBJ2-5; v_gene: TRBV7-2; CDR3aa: CASSSRPQGRETQYF
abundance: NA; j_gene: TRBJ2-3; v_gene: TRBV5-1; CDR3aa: CASSPGDGTDTQYF
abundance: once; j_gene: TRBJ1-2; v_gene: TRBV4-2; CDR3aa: CASSQGQGSSGYTF
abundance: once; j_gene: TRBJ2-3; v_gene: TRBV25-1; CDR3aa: CASSKGVAGGTDTQYF
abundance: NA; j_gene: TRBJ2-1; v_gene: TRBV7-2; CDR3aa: CASSLIAGGQNEQFF
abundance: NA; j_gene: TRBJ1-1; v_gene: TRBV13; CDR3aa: CASSPGTGGNTEAFF
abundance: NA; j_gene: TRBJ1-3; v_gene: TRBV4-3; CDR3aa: CASSQYGPSGNTIYF
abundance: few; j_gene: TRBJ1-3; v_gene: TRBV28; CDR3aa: CASSFRGHGNTIYF
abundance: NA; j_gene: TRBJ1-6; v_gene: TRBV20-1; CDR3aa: CSITGDSPLHF
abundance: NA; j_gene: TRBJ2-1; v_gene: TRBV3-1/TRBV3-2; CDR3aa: CASSQASGGAYNEQFF
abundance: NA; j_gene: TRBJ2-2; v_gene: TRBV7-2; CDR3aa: CASSRGRSTGELFF
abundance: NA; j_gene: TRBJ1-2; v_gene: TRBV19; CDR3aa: CASREVGGRNSNYGYTF
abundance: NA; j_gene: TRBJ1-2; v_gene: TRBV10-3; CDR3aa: CATTPEGYGYTF
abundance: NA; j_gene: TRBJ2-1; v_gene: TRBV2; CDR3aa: CASNRASGGSSYNEQFF
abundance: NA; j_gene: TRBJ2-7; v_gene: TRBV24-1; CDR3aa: CATSGSQGAAYEQYF
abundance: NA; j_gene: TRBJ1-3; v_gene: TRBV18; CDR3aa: CASSPLAPKSSGNTIYF
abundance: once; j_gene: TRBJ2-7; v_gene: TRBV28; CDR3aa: CASSSGGREFNEQYF
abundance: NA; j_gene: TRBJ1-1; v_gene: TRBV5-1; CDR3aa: CASHPGVGTEAFF
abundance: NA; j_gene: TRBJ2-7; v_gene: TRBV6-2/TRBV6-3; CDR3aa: CASSWQGNEQYF
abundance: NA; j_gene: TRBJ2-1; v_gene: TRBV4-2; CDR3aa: CASSQDSFGPEQFF
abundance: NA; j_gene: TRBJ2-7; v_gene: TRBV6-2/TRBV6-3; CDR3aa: CASSWDNSYEQYF
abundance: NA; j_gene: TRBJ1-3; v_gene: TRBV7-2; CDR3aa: CASSPRTASGNTIYF
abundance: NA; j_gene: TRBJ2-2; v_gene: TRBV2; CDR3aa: CASIPGQGGTGELFF
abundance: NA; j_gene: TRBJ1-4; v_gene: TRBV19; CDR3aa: CASSIVVLEKLFF
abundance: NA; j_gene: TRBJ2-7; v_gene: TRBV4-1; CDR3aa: CASSRGTAPYEQYF